This T cell receptor beta chain comes out of a study of neurological immune-mediated disorders. cDNA was made by 5'RACE with 10-nucleotide random UMIs. A single record per CDR3 protein comes from TCRdb applying MiXCR to the 5' RACE reads. In the table there are roughly 49,000 distinct CDR3 sequences, about an eighth of which are singletons. Whole-study findings and limits: HTLV-1-associated myelopathy led in TCR clonal expansion, while multiple sclerosis ranked lowest, below healthy controls. No sharing of CDR3 amino acid sequences was observed among expanded clones across subjects, suggesting private repertoires in all groups.

This sample's time point: longitudinal time-point 3. This clonotype showed up many times. As yet, its antigen is unknown. Sequencing input: PBMCs. The sequence was obtained from a male donor with HTLV-1-associated myelopathy (HAM/TSP).

CDR3 bases: TGTGCCAGCAGTGACTGGGACAGGGAGAGGAATACGCAGTATTTT. The encoded protein is CASSDWDRERNTQYF. The chain carries TRBV6-4 and TRBJ2-3, with 9 bases identical to TRBD1. Germline CDR1 and CDR2: MRHNA and SNTAGT. V lost 1 base, J lost 7 bases, and 6 bases stayed unmatched. The CDR3 spans 15 residues.